The 28 T cell receptor beta chains reported below all come from one sample, sequenced in a study of blood T cell repertoires in COVID-19. Data came from immunoSEQ multiplex PCR; TCRdb stores just in-frame clones and leaves some out. This sample has fewer than 150,000 clones, with around 87% found just once. The sample was peripheral blood. The receptors stem from a woman aged 60 to 75 with COVID-19, enrolled during active disease.

The chain uses TRBV6-5 and TRBJ1-5, with 7 positions matching TRBD1. Looked up from germline, CDR1 is MNHEY and CDR2 is SVGAGI. This CDR3 is 15 amino acids long. J gave up 2 bases and V 6 bases, and 7 bases lay outside the gene matches. The CDR3 sequence is CASSRLGTGNQPQHF. The CDR3 bases are TGTGCCAGCAGCCGACTAGGGACAGGCAATCAGCCCCAGCATTTT.

The CDR3 DNA follows: TGTGCCAGCAGCTTGGGGGGGACTCGCTACGAGCAGTACTTC. It is translated as CASSLGGTRYEQYF. This chain joins TRBV5-6 and TRBJ2-7, with D possibly matching TRBD2 (6 bases). V lost 0 bases and J 3 bases, leaving 10 bases between the germline ends. The CDR3 consists of 14 residues. Germline V gene sequence: CDR1 SGHDT, CDR2 YYEEEE.

The V call is TRBV6-2 or TRBV6-3, the J call TRBJ2-7; D perhaps matches TRBD2 (6 bases). From germline, CDR1 is MNHEY and CDR2 SVGEGT. This CDR3 has 15 amino acids. The ends were cut back, 5 bases at V and 3 bases at J, with 17 bases in the middle. Here the CDR3 reads CASSESGGAFYEQYF. Written as DNA, the CDR3 is TGTGCCAGCAGTGAGAGCGGAGGGGCGTTCTACGAGCAGTACTTC.

This rearrangement joins TRBV6-6 to TRBJ2-1; 12 nucleotides line up with TRBD2. The CDR3 consists of 16 residues. The germline V gene encodes CDR1 MNHNY and CDR2 SVGAGI (reference sequence). With V trimmed by 0 bases and J by 4 bases, 1 base remained unmatched. The chain's CDR3 is CASSYSGLAGYNEQFF. DNA for the CDR3: TGTGCCAGCAGTTACTCGGGACTAGCGGGTTACAATGAGCAGTTCTTC.

The chain is built from TRBV5-5 and TRBJ2-4; TRBD1 matches 7 bases. CDR1 is SGHKS, CDR2 YYEKEE, per germline (reference sequence). V dropped 4 bases and J dropped 0; count of bases not matched to a gene: 7. The CDR3 covers 16 residues. CDR3 region: CASSRGQVGAKNIQYF. CDR3 nucleotide sequence: TGTGCCAGCAGCCGCGGACAGGTCGGAGCCAAAAACATTCAGTACTTC. Drawing the rest from reference TRBV5-5 and TRBJ2-4, the complete variable domain is DAGVTQSPTHLIKTRGQQVTLRCSPISGHKSVSWYQQVLGQGPQFIFQYYEKEERGRGNFPDRFSARQFPNYSSELNVNALLLGDSALYLCASSRGQVGAKNIQYFGAGTRLSVL.

The chain is built from TRBV25-1 and TRBJ2-6; D ambiguous. V was trimmed by 3 bases and J by 5 bases, leaving 5 bases between them. This CDR3 is built from 13 residues. Germline lookup yields CDR1 MGHDK and CDR2 SYGVNS. In DNA, the CDR3 is TGTGCCAGCAGTGAGGCCTGGGCCAACGTCCTGACTTTC. Protein sequence: CASSEAWANVLTF. Based on the CDR3 plus reference TRBV25-1 and TRBJ2-6, the full variable domain is EADIYQTPRYLVIGTGKKITLECSQTMGHDKMYWYQQDPGMELHLIHYSYGVNSTEKGDLSSESTVSRIRTEHFPLTLESARPSHTSQYLCASSEAWANVLTFGAGSRLTVL.

V gene TRBV7-2 combines with J gene TRBJ1-5; 7 nucleotides match TRBD1. CDR3 size: 16 residues. Trimming cost V 1 base and J 0 bases; bases outside gene matches: 3. Germline V gives CDR1 SGHTA, CDR2 FQGNSA. As DNA, the CDR3 is TGTGCCAGCAGCTTAGAGGGGGCGCTTAGCAATCAGCCCCAGCATTTT. Translated, it gives CASSLEGALSNQPQHF.

The chain carries TRBV4-2 and TRBJ2-5; 8 nucleotides match TRBD1. CDR3 length: 15 amino acids. The V segment lost 4 bases and the J segment 5 bases; nucleotides outside the gene matches: 9. Germline CDR1 reads LGHNA; CDR2 reads YNFKEQ. The CDR3 nucleotides read TGTGCCAGCAGCCGCTATTTACGGGACAGGGAGACCCAGTACTTC. Translated: CASSRYLRDRETQYF.

A note on this clone: Other DNA sequences in this sample translate to the same CDR3. V is TRBV5-1 and J is TRBJ1-2; 10 positions agree with TRBD1. V lost 4 bases to trimming and J lost 3 bases; unmatched junction nucleotides: 3. Germline lookup yields CDR1 SGHRS and CDR2 YFSETQ. This CDR3 has 14 amino acids. CDR3 sequence: CASSSGTGDYGYTF. CDR3 bases: TGCGCCAGCAGCAGTGGGACAGGGGACTATGGCTACACCTTC.

The V call is TRBV15, the J call TRBJ2-5; TRBD2 aligns across 7 bases. This CDR3 has 15 amino acids. V lost 5 bases to trimming and J lost 5 bases; unmatched junction nucleotides: 11. Per the germline V gene, CDR1 is LNHNV and CDR2 is YYDKDF (reference sequence). CDR3 amino acids: CATSLDWRGTETQYF. CDR3 coding DNA: TGTGCCACCAGCCTTGATTGGCGGGGGACGGAGACCCAGTACTTC.

The count of this clone is one. The rearrangement joins TRBV6-6 to TRBJ2-3, with D possibly TRBD1 on 6 matching bases. Germline assignment: CDR1 MNHNY and CDR2 SVGAGI (reference sequence). V shed 5 bases and J shed 0 bases, with 12 bases lying between them. The CDR3 loop spans 15 amino acids. The DNA of the CDR3 is TGTGCCAGCAGTCAGGGGTCCTCTAGCACAGATACGCAGTATTTT. Residues: CASSQGSSSTDTQYF.

The gene calls are TRBV19 and TRBJ1-2, with TRBD1 matching over 7 bases. The CDR3 runs to 14 residues. CDR1 and CDR2 (germline): LNHDA, SQIVND (reference sequence). V shed 7 bases and J 0 bases; nucleotides not matched to a gene: 5. The DNA for the CDR3 is TGTGCCAGTACCCGACAGGGAACTAACTATGGCTACACCTTC. Translation: CASTRQGTNYGYTF.

This clone was seen just once. The chain links TRBV15 to TRBJ2-1; no clear D. This CDR3 is 15 amino acids long. Between the trimmed V and J ends, which lost 0 bases and 0 bases, there was a span of 6 bases. Germline values: CDR1 LNHNV, CDR2 YYDKDF (reference sequence). The CDR3 DNA sequence: TGTGCCACCAGCAGAGATACGGGCTCCTACAATGAGCAGTTCTTC. This translates into CATSRDTGSYNEQFF.

V is TRBV7-2 and J is TRBJ2-7; the match to TRBD1 covers 9 bases. From germline, CDR1 is SGHTA and CDR2 FQGNSA. This CDR3 is built from 16 residues. V trimming: 4 bases; J trimming: 2 bases; junction bases outside the gene matches: 9. The CDR3 region is CASSWEQGAVTYEQYF. CDR3 sequence (DNA): TGTGCCAGCAGCTGGGAACAGGGGGCGGTGACCTACGAGCAGTACTTC.

This sequence joins TRBV15 and TRBJ2-1, with a possible D match to TRBD1 (6 bases). The CDR3 runs 14 residues. Trimming pared 2 bases from V and 8 bases from J, leaving 13 bases between. In germline, CDR1 is LNHNV, CDR2 YYDKDF (reference sequence). The CDR3 protein is CATSRLVGADEQFF. CDR3 sequence (DNA): TGTGCCACCAGCAGACTTGTGGGGGCCGATGAGCAGTTCTTC.

This clone was seen a single time. The chain uses TRBV27 and TRBJ2-1; the match to TRBD2 covers 10 bases. CDR1 and CDR2 (germline): MNHEY, SMNVEV (reference sequence). This CDR3 has 13 residues. V shed 6 bases and J 8 bases; nucleotides not matched to a gene: 4. The CDR3 region is CASRIAGGYEQFF. The CDR3 nucleotides are TGTGCCAGCAGAATAGCGGGGGGCTATGAGCAGTTCTTC.

This clone occurred once. The chain couples TRBV15 to TRBJ2-6; 8 positions agree with TRBD1. This CDR3 region has 16 residues. Trimming at V came to 3 bases and at J to 3 bases, leaving 4 bases not matched to a gene. CDR1 and CDR2 (germline): LNHNV, YYDKDF (reference sequence). CDR3 coding DNA: TGTGCCACCAGCAGTGGCAGGGGGCTTGGGGCCAACGTCCTGACTTTC. Translated: CATSSGRGLGANVLTF.

The chain links TRBV5-6 to TRBJ2-3, with a tentative D call TRBD2 (6 bases). Trimming left V 7 bases short and J 4 bases short, with 13 bases between. Germline lookup yields CDR1 SGHDT and CDR2 YYEEEE. This CDR3 has 13 amino acids. The CDR3 nucleotides read TGTGCCAGCGAATTGGGGGGTCCAGATACGCAGTATTTT. It codes for CASELGGPDTQYF.

The CDR3 loop is CASSQGANSNQPQHF. The CDR3, as DNA: TGCGCCAGCAGCCAAGGAGCCAATAGCAATCAGCCCCAGCATTTT. The chain recombines TRBV4-3 with TRBJ1-5, with no clear D. The ends were cut back, 1 base at V and 0 bases at J, with 7 bases in the middle. Germline values: CDR1 LGHNA, CDR2 YSLEER. CDR3 length: 15 amino acids.

This chain links TRBV6-2 or TRBV6-3 with TRBJ1-2; no clear D. Germline lookup yields CDR1 MNHEY and CDR2 SVGEGT. The CDR3 has 16 residues. Trimming cost V 2 bases and J 6 bases, with 19 bases left between them. The DNA of the CDR3 is TGTGCCAGCAGTTACCACCCGATACTGCCAGAGGATGGCTACACCTTC. It specifies CASSYHPILPEDGYTF.

The rearrangement joins TRBV19 to TRBJ1-1; a weak D match, TRBD1 (5 bases). Looked up from germline, CDR1 is LNHDA and CDR2 is SQIVND (reference sequence). The CDR3 contains 15 residues. V lost 3 bases and J 5 bases, leaving 16 bases between the germline ends. DNA of the CDR3: TGTGCCAGTAGTATGAGTATGGGGGGATGGACTGAAGCTTTCTTT. Its translation: CASSMSMGGWTEAFF.

The J gene is TRBJ1-2, the V gene TRBV7-6; 8 bases agree with TRBD1. V was pared by 6 bases and J by 4 bases, with 10 bases of the junction left unmatched. Germline V gene sequence: CDR1 SGHVS, CDR2 FNYEAQ. The CDR3 has 15 residues. The chain's CDR3 is CASSFGQGSFYGYTF. CDR3 bases: TGTGCCAGCAGTTTCGGACAGGGAAGTTTCTATGGCTACACCTTC. The whole variable domain, remainder taken from reference TRBV7-6 and TRBJ1-2, is GAGVSQSPRYKVTKRGQDVALRCDPISGHVSLYWYRQALGQGPEFLTYFNYEAQQDKSGLPNDRFSAERPEGSISTLTIQRTEQRDSAMYRCASSFGQGSFYGYTFGSGTRLTVV.

This chain links TRBV6-6 with TRBJ1-5; TRBD1 might be the D (5 bases). CDR1 and CDR2 from the germline V gene are MNHNY and SVGAGI (reference sequence). Deletions cut 0 bases from V and 4 bases from J, with 10 bases between. This CDR3 is 15 amino acids long. The DNA of the CDR3 is TGTGCCAGCAGTTACTCCCAGGGTGGGAATCAGCCCCAGCATTTT. It yields the protein CASSYSQGGNQPQHF.

V usage is TRBV4-1 and J usage is TRBJ1-5; D uncertain. CDR1 and CDR2 from the germline V gene are MGHRA and YSYEKL. V dropped 1 base and J dropped 0 bases, with 13 bases sitting between them. The CDR3 runs 17 residues. CDR3 sequence reads: CASSQVLQYHSNQPQHF. The CDR3 bases are TGCGCCAGCAGCCAAGTTCTACAGTACCATAGCAATCAGCCCCAGCATTTT.

V gene TRBV3-1 (or the pseudogene TRBV3-2) combines with J gene TRBJ1-2; D uncertain. Per the germline V gene, CDR1 is LGHDT and CDR2 is YNNKEL (reference sequence). The V end lost 4 bases, the J end lost 1 base, and 10 bases lay between the germline ends. The CDR3 is 14 amino acids. CDR3 coding DNA: TGTGCCAGCAGCCCCCAGCGAGATAACTATGGCTACACCTTC. Translation: CASSPQRDNYGYTF.

This sequence joins TRBV19 and TRBJ1-3; the D is unclear. The germline V gene encodes CDR1 LNHDA and CDR2 SQIVND (reference sequence). The CDR3 is 16 amino acids. V was cut by 3 bases and J by 0 bases, with 12 bases left in between. CDR3 sequence reads: CASSISVGHSGNTIYF. Here the CDR3 DNA reads TGTGCCAGTAGTATTTCGGTGGGCCACTCTGGAAACACCATATATTTT.

The rearrangement links TRBV9 to TRBJ1-3, with D perhaps matching TRBD1 (5 bases). Germline V lookup: CDR1 SGDLS, CDR2 YYNGEE. The V and J ends lost 0 bases and 4 bases respectively, with 8 bases between them. CDR3 size: 14 residues. The CDR3 sequence: CASSVESGGNTIYF. CDR3 coding DNA: TGTGCCAGCAGCGTAGAATCAGGGGGAAACACCATATATTTT.

J is TRBJ2-3 and V is TRBV5-1; possible D gene TRBD2, 6 bases. V lost 0 bases and J lost 3, with 14 bases in between. Germline CDR1 is SGHRS and CDR2 is YFSETQ. CDR3 size: 16 residues. CDR3 sequence (DNA): TGCGCCAGCAGCTTGGTTACTAGCTTTAGGACAGATACGCAGTATTTT. The encoded protein is CASSLVTSFRTDTQYF.